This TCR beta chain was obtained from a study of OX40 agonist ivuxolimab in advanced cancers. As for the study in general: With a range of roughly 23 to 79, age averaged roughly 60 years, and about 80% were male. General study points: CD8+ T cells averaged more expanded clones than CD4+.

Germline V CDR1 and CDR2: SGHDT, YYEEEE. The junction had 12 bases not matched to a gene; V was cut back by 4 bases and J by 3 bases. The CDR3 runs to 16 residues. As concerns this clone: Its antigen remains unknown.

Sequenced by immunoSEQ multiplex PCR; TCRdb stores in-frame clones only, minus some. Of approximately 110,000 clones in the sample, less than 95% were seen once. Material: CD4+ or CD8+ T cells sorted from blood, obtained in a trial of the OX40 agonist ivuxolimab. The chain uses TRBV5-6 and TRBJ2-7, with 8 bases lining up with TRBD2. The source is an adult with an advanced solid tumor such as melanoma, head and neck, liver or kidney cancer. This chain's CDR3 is CASSLPGSGGNYEQYF. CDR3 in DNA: TGTGCCAGCAGCCTTCCAGGGAGCGGGGGAAACTACGAGCAGTACTTC.